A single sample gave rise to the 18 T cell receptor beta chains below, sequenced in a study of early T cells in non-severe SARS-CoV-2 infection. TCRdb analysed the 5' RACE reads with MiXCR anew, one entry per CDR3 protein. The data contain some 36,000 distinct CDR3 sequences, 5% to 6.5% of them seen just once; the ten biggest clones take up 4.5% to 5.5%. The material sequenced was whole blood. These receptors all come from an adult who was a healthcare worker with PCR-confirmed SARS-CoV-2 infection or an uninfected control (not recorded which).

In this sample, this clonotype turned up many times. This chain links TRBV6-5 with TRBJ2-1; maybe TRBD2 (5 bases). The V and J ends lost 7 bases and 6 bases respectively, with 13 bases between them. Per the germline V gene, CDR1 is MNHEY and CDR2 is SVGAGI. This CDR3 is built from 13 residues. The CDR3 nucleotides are TGTGCCAGCAACGAGGGTCTTGGCAATGAGCAGTTCTTC. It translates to CASNEGLGNEQFF.

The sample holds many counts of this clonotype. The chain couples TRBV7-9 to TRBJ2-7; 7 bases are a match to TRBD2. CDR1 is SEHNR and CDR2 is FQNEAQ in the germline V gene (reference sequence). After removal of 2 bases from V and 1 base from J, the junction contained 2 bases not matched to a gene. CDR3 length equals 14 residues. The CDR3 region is CASSLPGLSYEQYF. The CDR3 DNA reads TGTGCCAGCAGCTTACCGGGACTATCCTACGAGCAGTACTTC.

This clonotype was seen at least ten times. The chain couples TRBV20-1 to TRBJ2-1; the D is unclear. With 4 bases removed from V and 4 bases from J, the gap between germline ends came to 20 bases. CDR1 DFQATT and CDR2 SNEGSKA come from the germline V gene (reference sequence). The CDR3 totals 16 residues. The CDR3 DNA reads TGCAGTGCTAAAAGGGCAGGACCTATGGGGTACAATGAGCAGTTCTTC. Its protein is CSAKRAGPMGYNEQFF.

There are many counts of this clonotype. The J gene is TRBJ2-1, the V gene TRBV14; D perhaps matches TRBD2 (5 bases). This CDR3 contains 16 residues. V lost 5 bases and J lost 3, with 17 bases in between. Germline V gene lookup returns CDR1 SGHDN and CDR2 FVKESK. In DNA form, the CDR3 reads TGTGCCAGCAGCGAAGGGATTGTGGACTTCTACAATGAGCAGTTCTTC. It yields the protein CASSEGIVDFYNEQFF.

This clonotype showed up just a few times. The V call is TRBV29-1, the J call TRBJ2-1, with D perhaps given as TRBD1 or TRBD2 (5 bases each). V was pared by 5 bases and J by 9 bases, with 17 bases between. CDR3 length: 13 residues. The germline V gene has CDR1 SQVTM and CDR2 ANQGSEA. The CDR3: CSVSEGRWAEQFF. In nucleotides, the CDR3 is TGCAGCGTTAGTGAGGGGCGCTGGGCTGAGCAGTTCTTC.

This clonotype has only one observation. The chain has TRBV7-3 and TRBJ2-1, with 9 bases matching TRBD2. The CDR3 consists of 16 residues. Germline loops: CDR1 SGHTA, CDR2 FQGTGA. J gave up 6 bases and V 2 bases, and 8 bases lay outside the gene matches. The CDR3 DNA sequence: TGTGCCAGCAGCTTATATGGGACTAGCATGGGCAATGAGCAGTTCTTC. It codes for CASSLYGTSMGNEQFF.

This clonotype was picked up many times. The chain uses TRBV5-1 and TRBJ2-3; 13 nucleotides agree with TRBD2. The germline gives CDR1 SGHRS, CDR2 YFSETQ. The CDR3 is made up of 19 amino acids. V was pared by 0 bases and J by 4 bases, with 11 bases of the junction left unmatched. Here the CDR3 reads CASSLVILAGGPRADTQYF. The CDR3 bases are TGCGCCAGCAGCTTGGTAATACTAGCGGGAGGGCCTCGGGCAGATACGCAGTATTTT.

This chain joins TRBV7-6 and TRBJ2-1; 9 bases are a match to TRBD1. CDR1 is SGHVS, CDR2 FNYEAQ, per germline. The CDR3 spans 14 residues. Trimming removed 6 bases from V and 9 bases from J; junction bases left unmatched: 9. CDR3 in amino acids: CASRTGTGPSEQFF. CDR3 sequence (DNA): TGTGCCAGCAGAACCGGGACAGGGCCGTCTGAGCAGTTCTTC.

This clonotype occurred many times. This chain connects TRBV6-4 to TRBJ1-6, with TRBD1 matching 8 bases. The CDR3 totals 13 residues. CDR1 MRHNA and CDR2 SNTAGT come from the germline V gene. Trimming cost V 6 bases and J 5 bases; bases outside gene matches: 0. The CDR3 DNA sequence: TGTGCCAGCAGGGACAGGGATAATTCACCCCTCCACTTT. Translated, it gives CASRDRDNSPLHF.

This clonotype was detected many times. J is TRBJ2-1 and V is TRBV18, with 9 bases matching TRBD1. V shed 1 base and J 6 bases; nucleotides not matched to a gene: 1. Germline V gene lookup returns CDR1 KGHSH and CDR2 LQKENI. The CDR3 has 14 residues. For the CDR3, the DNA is TGTGCCAGCTCACCACGGACAGGGGTCAATGAGCAGTTCTTC. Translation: CASSPRTGVNEQFF. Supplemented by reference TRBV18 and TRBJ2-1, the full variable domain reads NAGVMQNPRHLVRRRGQEARLRCSPMKGHSHVYWYRQLPEEGLKFMVYLQKENIIDESGMPKERFSAEFPKEGPSILRIQQVVRGDSAAYFCASSPRTGVNEQFFGPGTRLTVL.

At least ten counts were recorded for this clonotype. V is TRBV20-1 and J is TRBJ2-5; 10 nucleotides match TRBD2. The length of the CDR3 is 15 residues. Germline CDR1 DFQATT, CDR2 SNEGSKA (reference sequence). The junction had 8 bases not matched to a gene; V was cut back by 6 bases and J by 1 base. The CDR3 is CSAPEREGLQETQYF. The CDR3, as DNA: TGCAGTGCCCCAGAGCGGGAGGGACTCCAAGAGACCCAGTACTTC.

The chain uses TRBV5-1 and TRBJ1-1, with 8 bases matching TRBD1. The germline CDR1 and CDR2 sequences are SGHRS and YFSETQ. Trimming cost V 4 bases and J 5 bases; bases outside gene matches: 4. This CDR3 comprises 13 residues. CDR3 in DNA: TGCGCCAGCAGCCCGGACAGGGTTACTGAAGCTTTCTTT. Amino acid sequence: CASSPDRVTEAFF.

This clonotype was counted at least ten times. The CDR3 sequence is CSAVEGELEYNEQFF. CDR3 in DNA: TGCAGTGCCGTCGAGGGGGAGTTAGAGTACAATGAGCAGTTCTTC. This rearrangement joins TRBV20-1 to TRBJ2-1; D possibly corresponds to TRBD1 (6 bases). Germline loops: CDR1 DFQATT, CDR2 SNEGSKA (reference sequence). Trimming stripped 6 bases from V and 4 bases from J, with 19 bases between. The CDR3 totals 15 residues.

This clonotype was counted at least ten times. The CDR3 DNA is TGTGCCAGCAGCCCAAAAACTAGCGGGAGGGCTGGGGCCAACGTCCTGACTTTC. Its translation is CASSPKTSGRAGANVLTF. This chain uses TRBV7-6 with TRBJ2-6; 13 nucleotides agree with TRBD2. The length of the CDR3 is 18 residues. In germline, CDR1 is SGHVS, CDR2 FNYEAQ. Trimming at V came to 5 bases and at J to 2 bases, leaving 6 bases not matched to a gene.

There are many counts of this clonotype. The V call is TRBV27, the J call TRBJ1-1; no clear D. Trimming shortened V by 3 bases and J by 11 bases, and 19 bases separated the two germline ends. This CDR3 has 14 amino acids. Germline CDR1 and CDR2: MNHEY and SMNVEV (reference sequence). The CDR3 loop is CASSFVGIGSTAFF. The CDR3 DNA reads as TGTGCCAGCAGTTTCGTGGGAATCGGGAGTACGGCTTTCTTT.

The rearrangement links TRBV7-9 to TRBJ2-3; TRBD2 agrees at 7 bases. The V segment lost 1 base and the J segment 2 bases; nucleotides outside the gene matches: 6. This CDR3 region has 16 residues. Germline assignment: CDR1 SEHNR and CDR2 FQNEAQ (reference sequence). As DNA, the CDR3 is TGTGCCAGCAGCTTAGACCCTAGCGGAACCACAGATACGCAGTATTTT. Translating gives CASSLDPSGTTDTQYF.

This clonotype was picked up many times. For the CDR3, the DNA is TGTGCCAGCAGTTTTTTGCGTCGGGAGGAAAGTGAGCAGTTCTTC. It translates to CASSFLRREESEQFF. This rearrangement joins TRBV12-3 or TRBV12-4 to TRBJ2-1, with 7 bases lining up with TRBD2. The V gene end was trimmed by 3 bases and the J gene end by 9 bases; junction bases not matched to a gene: 11. The CDR3 spans 15 residues.

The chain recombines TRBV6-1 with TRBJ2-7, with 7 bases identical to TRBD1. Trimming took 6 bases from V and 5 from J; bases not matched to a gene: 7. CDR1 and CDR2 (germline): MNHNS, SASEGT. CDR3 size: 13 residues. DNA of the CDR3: TGTGCCAGCAGGGTCACAGGGGTTAACGAGCAGTACTTC. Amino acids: CASRVTGVNEQYF.